This T cell receptor (beta chain) comes out of a study of T-cell memory formation after mild COVID-19. General observations from the study: Some clones that responded turned up in pre-infection memory, which suggests that cross-reactive memory joined in. CD4+ contracting clones were found mainly in CM and EM, and CD8+ ones in EMRA.

Via MiXCR, TCRdb re-called the 5' RACE reads, giving one row per CDR3 protein. Of about 82,000 distinct CDR3 sequences in the sample, 10% to 15% were seen once. CDR1 and CDR2 (germline): LGHNA, YSLEER. V was cut by 1 base and J by 0 bases, with 7 bases left in between. The CDR3 runs 15 residues. This clonotype was seen more than once but under ten times. The antigen remains unidentified. The sequence came from a man aged 18-30 years who had mild COVID-19 (a few samples of this study predate the infection). Cell type and time point are not known. The sequenced material came from PBMCs or a T cell subset sorted from them (not recorded which). The V gene is TRBV4-3, the J gene TRBJ2-4, with D unresolved. CDR3 DNA sequence: TGCGCCAGCAGCCAAGGAGTCCTAGCCAAAAACATTCAGTACTTC. Its translation is CASSQGVLAKNIQYF.